This TCR beta chain emerged from a study of post-analysis software for immune sequencing data. Broader study findings: Comparison of patients with controls showed 5 or 6 TRBV segments more frequent in patients, TRBV5-6, TRBV5-1 and TRBV20-1 among them. Samples prepared in the same batch strongly co-clustered by F measure.

TCR beta libraries were prepared from cDNA with unique molecular identifiers. Researchers reported roughly 0.5 million cDNA molecules coming from around 1 to 9.1 million T cells. One entry per CDR3 protein results from TCRdb running MiXCR on the PCR reads. The table has roughly 540,000 distinct CDR3 sequences, 30% to 40% seen once. Germline V gene sequence: CDR1 SQVTM, CDR2 ANQGSEA. This CDR3 is 12 amino acids long. V was shortened by 5 bases and J by 4 bases, with 11 bases between the two germline ends. This clonotype was seen a handful of times. Its antigen remains unidentified. The clonotype was recovered from a girl under 18 with multiple sclerosis. The sample comprised blood. V usage is TRBV29-1 and J usage is TRBJ1-1; D is unclear. The CDR3 DNA reads as TGCAGCGTTAAGTGGAGGGTCACTGAAGCTTTCTTT. Translating it yields CSVKWRVTEAFF.